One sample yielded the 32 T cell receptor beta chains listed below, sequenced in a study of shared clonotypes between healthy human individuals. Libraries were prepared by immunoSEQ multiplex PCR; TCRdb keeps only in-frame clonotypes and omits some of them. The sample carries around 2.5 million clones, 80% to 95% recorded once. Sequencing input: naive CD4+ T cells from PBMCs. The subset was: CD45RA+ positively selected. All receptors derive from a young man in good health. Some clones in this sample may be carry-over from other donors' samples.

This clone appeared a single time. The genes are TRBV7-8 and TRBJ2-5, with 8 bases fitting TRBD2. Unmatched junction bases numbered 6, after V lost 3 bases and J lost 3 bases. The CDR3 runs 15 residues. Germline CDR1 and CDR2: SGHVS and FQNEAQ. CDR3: CASSLRAGAEETQYF. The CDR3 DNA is TGTGCCAGCAGCTTGCGAGCGGGAGCAGAAGAGACCCAGTACTTC. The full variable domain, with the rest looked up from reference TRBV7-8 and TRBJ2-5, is GAGVSQSPRYKVAKRGQDVALRCDPISGHVSLFWYQQALGQGPEFLTYFQNEAQLDKSGLPSDRFFAERPEGSVSTLKIQRTQQEDSAVYLCASSLRAGAEETQYFGPGTRLLVL.

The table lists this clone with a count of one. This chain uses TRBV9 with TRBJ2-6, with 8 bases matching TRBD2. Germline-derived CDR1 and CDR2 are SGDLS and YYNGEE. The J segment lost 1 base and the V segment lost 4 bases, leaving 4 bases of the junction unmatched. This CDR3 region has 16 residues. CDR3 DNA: TGTGCCAGCAGCCTCGGGAGGGGATCTGGGGCCAACGTCCTGACTTTC. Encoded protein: CASSLGRGSGANVLTF.

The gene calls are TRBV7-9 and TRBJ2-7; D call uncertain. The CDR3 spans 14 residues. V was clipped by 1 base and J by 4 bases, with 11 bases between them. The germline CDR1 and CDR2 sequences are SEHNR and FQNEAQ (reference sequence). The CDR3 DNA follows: TGTGCCAGCAGCTTAGGGCCCCCCCCGTACGAGCAGTACTTC. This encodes CASSLGPPPYEQYF.

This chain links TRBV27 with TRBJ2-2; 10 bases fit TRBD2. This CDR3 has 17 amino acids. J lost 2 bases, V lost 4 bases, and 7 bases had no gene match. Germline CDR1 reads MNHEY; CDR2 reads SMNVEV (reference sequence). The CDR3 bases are TGTGCCAGCAGTTCGCCGGGACTAGCGCAAAACACCGGGGAGCTGTTTTTT. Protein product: CASSSPGLAQNTGELFF.

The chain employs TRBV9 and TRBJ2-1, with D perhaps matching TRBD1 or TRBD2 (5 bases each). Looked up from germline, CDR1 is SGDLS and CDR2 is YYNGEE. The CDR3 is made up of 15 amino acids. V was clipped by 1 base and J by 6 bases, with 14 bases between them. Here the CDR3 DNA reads TGTGCCAGCAGCGTAAACGCCCATGGGGGCAATGAGCAGTTCTTC. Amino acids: CASSVNAHGGNEQFF.

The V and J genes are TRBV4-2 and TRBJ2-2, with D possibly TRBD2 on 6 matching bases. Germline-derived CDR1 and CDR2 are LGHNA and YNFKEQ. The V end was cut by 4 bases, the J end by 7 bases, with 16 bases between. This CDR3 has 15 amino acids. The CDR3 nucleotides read TGTGCCAGCAGCCCCCGATGGACGGGACTCGGGGAGCTGTTTTTT. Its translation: CASSPRWTGLGELFF.

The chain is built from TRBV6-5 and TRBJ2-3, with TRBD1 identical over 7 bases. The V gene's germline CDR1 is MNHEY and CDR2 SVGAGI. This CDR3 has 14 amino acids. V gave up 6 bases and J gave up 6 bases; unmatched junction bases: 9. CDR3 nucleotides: TGTGCCAGCAGACTCGACAGGGTGTCTGATACGCAGTATTTT. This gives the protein CASRLDRVSDTQYF.

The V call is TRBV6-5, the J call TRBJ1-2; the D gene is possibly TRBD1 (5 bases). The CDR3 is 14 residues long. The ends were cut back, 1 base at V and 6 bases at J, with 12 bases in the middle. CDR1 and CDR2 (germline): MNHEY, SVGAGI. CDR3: CASSYWQGGNGYTF. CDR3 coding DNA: TGTGCCAGCAGTTACTGGCAGGGAGGGAATGGCTACACCTTC.

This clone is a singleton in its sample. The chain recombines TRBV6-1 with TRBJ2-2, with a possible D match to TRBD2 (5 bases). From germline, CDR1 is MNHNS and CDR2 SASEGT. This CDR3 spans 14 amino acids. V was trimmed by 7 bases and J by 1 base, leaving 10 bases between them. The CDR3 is CASNQRRNTGELFF. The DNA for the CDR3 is TGTGCCAGCAACCAGCGGAGGAACACCGGGGAGCTGTTTTTT.

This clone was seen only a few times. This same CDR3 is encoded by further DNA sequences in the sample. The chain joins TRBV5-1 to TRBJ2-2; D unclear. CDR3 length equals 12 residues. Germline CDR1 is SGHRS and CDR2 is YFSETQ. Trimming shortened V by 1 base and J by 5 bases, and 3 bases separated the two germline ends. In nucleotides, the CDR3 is TGCGCCAGCAGCTTGACAACCGGGGAGCTGTTTTTT. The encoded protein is CASSLTTGELFF.

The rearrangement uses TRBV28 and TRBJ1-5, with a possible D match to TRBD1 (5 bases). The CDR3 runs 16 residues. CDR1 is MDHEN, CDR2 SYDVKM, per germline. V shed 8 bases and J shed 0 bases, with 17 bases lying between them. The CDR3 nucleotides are TGTGCCAGCTACGGTTGGGGGATCAATAGCAATCAGCCCCAGCATTTT. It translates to CASYGWGINSNQPQHF.

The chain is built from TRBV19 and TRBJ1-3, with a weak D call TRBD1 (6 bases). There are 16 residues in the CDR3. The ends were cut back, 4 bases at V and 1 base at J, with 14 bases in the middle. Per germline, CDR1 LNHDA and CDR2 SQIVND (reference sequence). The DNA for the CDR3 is TGTGCCAGTAGTAGGACAGCCGCCGCGTCTGGAAACACCATATATTTT. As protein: CASSRTAAASGNTIYF.

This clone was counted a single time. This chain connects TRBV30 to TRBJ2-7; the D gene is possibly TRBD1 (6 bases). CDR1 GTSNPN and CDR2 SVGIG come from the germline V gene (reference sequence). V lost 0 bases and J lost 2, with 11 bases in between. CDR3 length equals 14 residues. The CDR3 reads CAWSVQGLAYEQYF. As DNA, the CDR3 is TGTGCCTGGAGTGTACAGGGCTTAGCCTACGAGCAGTACTTC. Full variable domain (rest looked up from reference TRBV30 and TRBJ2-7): SQTIHQWPATLVQPVGSPLSLECTVEGTSNPNLYWYRQAAGRGLQLLFYSVGIGQISSEVPQNLSASRPQDRQFILSSKKLLLSDSGFYLCAWSVQGLAYEQYFGPGTRLTVT.

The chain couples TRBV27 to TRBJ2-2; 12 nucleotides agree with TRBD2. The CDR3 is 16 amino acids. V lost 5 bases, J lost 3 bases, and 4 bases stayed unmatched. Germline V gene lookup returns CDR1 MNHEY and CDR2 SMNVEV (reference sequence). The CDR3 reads CASSLAGGRDTGELFF. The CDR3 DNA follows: TGTGCCAGCAGTCTAGCGGGAGGGAGGGACACCGGGGAGCTGTTTTTT.

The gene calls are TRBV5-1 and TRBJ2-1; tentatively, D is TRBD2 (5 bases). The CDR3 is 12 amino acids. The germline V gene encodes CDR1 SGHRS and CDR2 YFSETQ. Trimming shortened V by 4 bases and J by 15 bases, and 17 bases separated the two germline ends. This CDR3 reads CASSPTQDSWFF. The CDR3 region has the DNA TGCGCCAGCAGCCCGACGCAGGACTCCTGGTTCTTC.

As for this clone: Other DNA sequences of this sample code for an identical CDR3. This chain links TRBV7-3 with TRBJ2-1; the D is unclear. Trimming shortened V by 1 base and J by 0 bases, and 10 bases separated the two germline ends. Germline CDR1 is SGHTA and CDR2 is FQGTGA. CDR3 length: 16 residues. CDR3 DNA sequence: TGTGCCAGCAGCTTAAGCCGGGCGAGCTCCTACAATGAGCAGTTCTTC. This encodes CASSLSRASSYNEQFF.

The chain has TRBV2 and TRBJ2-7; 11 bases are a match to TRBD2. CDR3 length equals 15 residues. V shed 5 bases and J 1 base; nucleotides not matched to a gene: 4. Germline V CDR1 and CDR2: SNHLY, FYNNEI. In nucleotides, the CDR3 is TGTGCCAGCAGTTCGACTAGCGGGAAATCCTACGAGCAGTACTTC. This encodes CASSSTSGKSYEQYF.

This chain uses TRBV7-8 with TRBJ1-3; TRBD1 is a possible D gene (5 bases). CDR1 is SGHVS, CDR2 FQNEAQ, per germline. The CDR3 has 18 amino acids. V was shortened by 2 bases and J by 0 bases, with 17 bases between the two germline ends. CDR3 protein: CASSLSGRVHSSGNTIYF. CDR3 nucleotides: TGTGCCAGCAGCTTATCAGGGAGGGTTCATTCCTCTGGAAACACCATATATTTT. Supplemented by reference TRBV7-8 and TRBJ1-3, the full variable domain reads GAGVSQSPRYKVAKRGQDVALRCDPISGHVSLFWYQQALGQGPEFLTYFQNEAQLDKSGLPSDRFFAERPEGSVSTLKIQRTQQEDSAVYLCASSLSGRVHSSGNTIYFGEGSWLTVV.

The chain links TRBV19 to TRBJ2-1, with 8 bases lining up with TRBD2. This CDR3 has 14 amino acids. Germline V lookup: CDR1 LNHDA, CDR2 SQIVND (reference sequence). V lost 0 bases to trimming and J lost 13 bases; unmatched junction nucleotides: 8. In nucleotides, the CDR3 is TGTGCCAGTAGTATAGATCGAAGCGGGAGAGGCCAGTTCTTC. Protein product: CASSIDRSGRGQFF.

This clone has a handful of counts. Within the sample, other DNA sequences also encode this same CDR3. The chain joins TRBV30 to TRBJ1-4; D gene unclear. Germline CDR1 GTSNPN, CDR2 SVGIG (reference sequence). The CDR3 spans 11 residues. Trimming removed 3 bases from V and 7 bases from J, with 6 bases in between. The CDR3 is CAWSSPEKLFF. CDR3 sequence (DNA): TGTGCCTGGAGCTCCCCTGAAAAACTGTTTTTT. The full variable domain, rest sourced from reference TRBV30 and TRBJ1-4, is SQTIHQWPATLVQPVGSPLSLECTVEGTSNPNLYWYRQAAGRGLQLLFYSVGIGQISSEVPQNLSASRPQDRQFILSSKKLLLSDSGFYLCAWSSPEKLFFGSGTQLSVL.

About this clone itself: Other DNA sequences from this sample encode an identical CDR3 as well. The CDR3 loop reads CSVGQGSYEQYF. The CDR3, as DNA: TGCAGCGTTGGACAGGGATCCTACGAGCAGTACTTC. The rearrangement uses TRBV29-1 and TRBJ2-7; TRBD1 agrees at 7 bases. From germline, CDR1 is SQVTM and CDR2 ANQGSEA. The length of the CDR3 is 12 residues. V lost 4 bases and J lost 1; bases outside the gene matches: 1.

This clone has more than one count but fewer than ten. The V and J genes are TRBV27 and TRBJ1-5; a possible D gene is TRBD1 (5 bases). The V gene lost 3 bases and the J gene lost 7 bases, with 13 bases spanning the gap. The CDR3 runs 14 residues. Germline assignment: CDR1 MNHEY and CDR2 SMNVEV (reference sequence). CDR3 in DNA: TGTGCCAGCAGTTTGTTAGGGACTCAACAGCCCCAGCATTTT. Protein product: CASSLLGTQQPQHF.

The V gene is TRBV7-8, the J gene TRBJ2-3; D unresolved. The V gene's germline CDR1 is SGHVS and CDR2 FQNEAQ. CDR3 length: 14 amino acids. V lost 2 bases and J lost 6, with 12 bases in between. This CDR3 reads CASSLRRLQDTQYF. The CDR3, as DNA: TGTGCCAGCAGCTTACGCAGGCTTCAGGATACGCAGTATTTT.

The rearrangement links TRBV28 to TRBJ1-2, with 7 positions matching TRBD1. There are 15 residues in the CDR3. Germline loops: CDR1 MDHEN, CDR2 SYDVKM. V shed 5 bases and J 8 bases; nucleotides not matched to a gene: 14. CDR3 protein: CASSSSGTVFVGYTF. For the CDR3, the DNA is TGTGCCAGCAGTAGTTCCGGGACAGTCTTCGTGGGCTACACCTTC.

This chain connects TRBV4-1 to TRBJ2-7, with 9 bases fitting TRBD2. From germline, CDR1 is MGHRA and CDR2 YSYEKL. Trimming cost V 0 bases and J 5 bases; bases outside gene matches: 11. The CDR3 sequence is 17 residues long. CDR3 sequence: CASSQDRGGRAHHEQYF. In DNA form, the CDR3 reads TGCGCCAGCAGCCAAGATCGGGGCGGGAGGGCCCACCACGAGCAGTACTTC.

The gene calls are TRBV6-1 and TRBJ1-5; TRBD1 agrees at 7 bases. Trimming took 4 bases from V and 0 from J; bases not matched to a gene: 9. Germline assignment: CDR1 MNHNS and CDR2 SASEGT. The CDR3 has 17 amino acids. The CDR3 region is CASSVNRGAGSNQPQHF. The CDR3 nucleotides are TGTGCCAGCAGTGTTAACAGGGGAGCGGGTAGCAATCAGCCCCAGCATTTT.

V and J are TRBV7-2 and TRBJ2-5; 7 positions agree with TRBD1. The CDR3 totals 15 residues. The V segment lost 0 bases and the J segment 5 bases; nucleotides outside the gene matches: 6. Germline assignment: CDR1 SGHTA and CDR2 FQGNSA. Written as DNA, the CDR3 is TGTGCCAGCAGCTTAGCCCCCGGGACAGCGGAGACCCAGTACTTC. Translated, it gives CASSLAPGTAETQYF. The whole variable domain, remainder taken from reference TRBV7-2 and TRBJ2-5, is GAGVSQSPSNKVTEKGKDVELRCDPISGHTALYWYRQSLGQGLEFLIYFQGNSAPDKSGLPSDRFSAERTGGSVSTLTIQRTQQEDSAVYLCASSLAPGTAETQYFGPGTRLLVL.

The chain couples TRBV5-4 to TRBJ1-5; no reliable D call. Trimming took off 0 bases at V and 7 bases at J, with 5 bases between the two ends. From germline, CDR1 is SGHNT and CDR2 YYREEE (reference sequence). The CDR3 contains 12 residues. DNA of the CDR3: TGTGCCAGCAGCTTGGACCACCAGCCCCAGCATTTT. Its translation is CASSLDHQPQHF.

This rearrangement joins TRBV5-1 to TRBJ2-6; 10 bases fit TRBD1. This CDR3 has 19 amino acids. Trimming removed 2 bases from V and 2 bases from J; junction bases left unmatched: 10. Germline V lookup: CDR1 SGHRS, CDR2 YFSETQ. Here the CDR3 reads CASSLGPGQGMAGANVLTF. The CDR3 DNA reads TGCGCCAGCAGCTTAGGGCCGGGACAGGGGATGGCTGGGGCCAACGTCCTGACTTTC.

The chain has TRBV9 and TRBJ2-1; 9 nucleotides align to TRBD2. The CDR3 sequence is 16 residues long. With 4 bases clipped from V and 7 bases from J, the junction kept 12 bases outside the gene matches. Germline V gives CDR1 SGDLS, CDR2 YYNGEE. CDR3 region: CASSQRLAGESNEQFF. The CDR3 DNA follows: TGTGCCAGCAGCCAACGCTTAGCGGGAGAGAGTAATGAGCAGTTCTTC.

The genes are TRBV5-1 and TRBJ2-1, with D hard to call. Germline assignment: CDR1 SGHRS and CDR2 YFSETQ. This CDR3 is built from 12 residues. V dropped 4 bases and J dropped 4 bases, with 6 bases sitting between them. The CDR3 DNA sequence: TGCGCCAGCAGCCAAGGGTACAATGAGCAGTTCTTC. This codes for CASSQGYNEQFF.

The chain's CDR3 is CASSKDSMRDTQYF. CDR3 DNA sequence: TGCGCCAGCAGCAAGGACTCCATGCGAGATACGCAGTATTTT. V and J are TRBV4-1 and TRBJ2-3; maybe TRBD2 (5 bases). With 5 bases removed from V and 5 bases from J, the gap between germline ends came to 14 bases. The germline V gene has CDR1 MGHRA and CDR2 YSYEKL. CDR3 size: 14 residues.